This T cell receptor (beta chain) was sequenced during a study of cytotoxic CD8 clonotypes in ibrutinib-treated CLL listed by TCRdb under 2021. For context, the study as a whole: The cohort included about 15 treatment-naive and 11 relapsed/refractory patients; 17 were IGHV unmutated. Cryopreserved peripheral blood mononuclear cells were collected at three points: before therapy, at response, and at either sustained remission or disease progression. All remission and progressive disease samples were collected while patients were still receiving ibrutinib. On average, each sample yielded roughly 250,000 productive templates and tens of thousands of productive rearrangements. Of the 90 or so participants in the trial, about two dozen had longitudinal samples available. Response samples were obtained after a median of around 11 months of treatment, with a range of roughly 6 to 40 months. Responses were partial in roughly 24 patients and complete in 2; after median about 63 months follow-up, around 15 stayed in remission and some twelve progressed. Summary of the overall study and its limitations: Public clonotypes were rare and either shrank or stayed stable during treatment, and the rise in clonality at ibrutinib response reflected expansion of private clonotypes. At ibrutinib response clonality went up, during sustained remission it held steady, and at progression it dropped back toward baseline. Sampling times were not matched between patients in sustained remission and patients whose disease was progressing, and lymph node repertoires were not examined. At baseline, clonality was higher than in age-matched healthy donors and showed a strong correlation with circulating CD8+ T-cell counts.

From the germline V gene, CDR1 is SNHLY and CDR2 is FYNNEI. A distance of 7 bases separates the germline ends of V and J, which lose 8 bases and 0 bases respectively. The CDR3 goes from the cysteine to the phenylalanine over 12 residues. The entry retains the CDR3 DNA only, 36 bases that are in frame from base 1. On a MiSeq, deep resolution sequencing aimed for a depth between 1 in 1 million and 1 in 200,000 T cells, with each clonotype covered approximately 9.8x on average. The immunoSEQ hsTCRB Kit was used to generate the TCR beta libraries. On the study's bioinformatics: The data were analyzed with ImmunoSEQ Analyzer and ImmunoSEQ Data Assistant, and V, D and J gene assignments followed IMGT definitions. Clonality, which ranges from 0 to 1, was calculated as one minus the normalized Shannon entropy of productive rearrangement frequencies. Public clonotype analysis was restricted to overrepresented clonotypes comprising at least 0.05% of each patient's repertoire. Some 12 age-matched healthy donor repertoires from immuneACCESS served as clonality controls. Entries here come from immuneACCESS through TCRdb and include only in-frame sequences with V and J called. Some clones fail to appear in such tables; in the studies checked, an unresolved V gene covers under half of the shortfall, and the cause of the remainder is unknown. V and J calls and clone size follow that table, whereas D and trimming were derived from the DNA. This sample gives more than 110,000 clones in total; 80% of them show up just once. Together, the top ten hold about 7.6% of the sample.

For TCR beta library preparation, 1.5 to 2 micrograms of genomic DNA was extracted from cryopreserved PBMCs. High-throughput TCR beta sequencing was performed on longitudinal blood samples from CLL patients receiving ibrutinib monotherapy. The patients took part in an open-label, single-center phase 2 trial of ibrutinib monotherapy. In regard to this clone: It lacks a known antigen. No quality values exist for individual bases; no much larger clone is one base distant.

The TCR sequence derives from a human donor with chronic lymphocytic leukemia. Sample: PBMCs, taken after 36 months of ibrutinib treatment. The chain employs TRBV2 and TRBJ1-2, with an unclear D gene assignment. The CDR3 in this case is CASDLANYGYTF. The DNA sequence reads TGTGCCAGCGACTTGGCTAACTATGGCTACACCTTC.